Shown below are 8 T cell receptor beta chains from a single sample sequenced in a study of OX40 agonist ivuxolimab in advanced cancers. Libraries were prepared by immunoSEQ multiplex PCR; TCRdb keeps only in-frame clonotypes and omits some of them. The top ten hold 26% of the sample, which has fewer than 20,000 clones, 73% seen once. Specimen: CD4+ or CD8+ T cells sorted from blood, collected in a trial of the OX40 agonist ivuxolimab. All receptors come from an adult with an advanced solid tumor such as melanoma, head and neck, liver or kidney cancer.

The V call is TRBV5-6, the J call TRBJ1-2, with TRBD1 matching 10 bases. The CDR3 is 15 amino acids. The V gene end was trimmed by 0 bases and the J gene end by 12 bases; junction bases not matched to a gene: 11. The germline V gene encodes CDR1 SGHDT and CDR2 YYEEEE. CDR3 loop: CASSLGRGQGFGDTF. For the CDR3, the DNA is TGTGCCAGCAGCTTGGGTCGGGGACAGGGGTTTGGTGACACCTTC.

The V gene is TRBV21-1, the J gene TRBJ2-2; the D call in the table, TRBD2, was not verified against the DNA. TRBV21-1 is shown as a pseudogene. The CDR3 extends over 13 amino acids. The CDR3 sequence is CASYVRESGELFF. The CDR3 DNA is TGTGCCAGCTACGTCCGGGAGAGCGGGGAGCTGTTTTTT.

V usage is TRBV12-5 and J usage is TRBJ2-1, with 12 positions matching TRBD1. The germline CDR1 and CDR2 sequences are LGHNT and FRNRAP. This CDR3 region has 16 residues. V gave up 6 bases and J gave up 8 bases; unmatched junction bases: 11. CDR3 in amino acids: CASGDRRDRGLDEQFF. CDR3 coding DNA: TGTGCTAGTGGAGACCGCCGGGACAGGGGGCTTGATGAGCAGTTCTTC.

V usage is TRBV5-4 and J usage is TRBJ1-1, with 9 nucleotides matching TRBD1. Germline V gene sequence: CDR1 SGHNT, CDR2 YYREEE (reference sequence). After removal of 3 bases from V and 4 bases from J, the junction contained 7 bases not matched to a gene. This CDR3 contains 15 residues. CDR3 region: CASSSGTGLGTEAFF. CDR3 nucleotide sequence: TGTGCCAGCAGCTCGGGGACAGGGTTGGGCACTGAAGCTTTCTTT.

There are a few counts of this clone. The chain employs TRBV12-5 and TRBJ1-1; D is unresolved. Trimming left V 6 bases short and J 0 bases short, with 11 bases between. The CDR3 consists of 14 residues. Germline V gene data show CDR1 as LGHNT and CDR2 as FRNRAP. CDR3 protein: CASGRTDLNTEAFF. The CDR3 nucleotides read TGTGCTAGTGGCCGGACGGACTTGAACACTGAAGCTTTCTTT.

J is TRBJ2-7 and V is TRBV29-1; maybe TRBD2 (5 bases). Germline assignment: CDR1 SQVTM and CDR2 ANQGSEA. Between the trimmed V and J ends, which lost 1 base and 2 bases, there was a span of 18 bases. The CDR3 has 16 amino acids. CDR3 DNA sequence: TGCAGCGTTGAAGGTGGGGAGACTCTTGCACCCTACGAGCAGTACTTC. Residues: CSVEGGETLAPYEQYF.

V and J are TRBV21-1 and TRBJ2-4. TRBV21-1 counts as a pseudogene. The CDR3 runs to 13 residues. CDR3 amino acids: CATGRCTKNIQYF. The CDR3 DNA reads TGTGCCACGGGGCGGTGTACTAAAAACATTCAGTACTTC.

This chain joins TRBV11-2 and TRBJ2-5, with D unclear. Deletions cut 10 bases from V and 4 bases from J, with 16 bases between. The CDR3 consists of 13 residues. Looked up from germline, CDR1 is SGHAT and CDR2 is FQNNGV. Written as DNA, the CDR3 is TGTGCCACGCGTGACGGGCCGACAGAGACCCAGTACTTC. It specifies CATRDGPTETQYF. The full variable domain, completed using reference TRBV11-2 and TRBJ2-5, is EAGVAQSPRYKIIEKRQSVAFWCNPISGHATLYWYQQILGQGPKLLIQFQNNGVVDDSQLPKDRFSAERLKGVDSTLKIQPAKLEDSAVYLCATRDGPTETQYFGPGTRLLVL.